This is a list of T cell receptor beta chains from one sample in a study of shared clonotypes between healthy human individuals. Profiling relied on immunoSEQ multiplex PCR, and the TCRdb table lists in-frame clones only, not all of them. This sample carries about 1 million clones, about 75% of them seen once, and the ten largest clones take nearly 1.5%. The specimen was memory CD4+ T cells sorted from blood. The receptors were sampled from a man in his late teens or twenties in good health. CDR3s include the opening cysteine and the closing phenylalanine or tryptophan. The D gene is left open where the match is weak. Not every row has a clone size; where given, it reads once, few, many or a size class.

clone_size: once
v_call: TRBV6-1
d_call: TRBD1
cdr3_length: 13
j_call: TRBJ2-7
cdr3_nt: TGTGCCAGCGTAAGGACAGGGGGCAGCGAGCAGTACTTC
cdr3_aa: CASVRTGGSEQYF

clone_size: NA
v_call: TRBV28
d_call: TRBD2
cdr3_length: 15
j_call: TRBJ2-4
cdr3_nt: TGTGCCAGCAGTTCTCCACGACTAGCCCCTAACATTCAGTACTTC
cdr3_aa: CASSSPRLAPNIQYF

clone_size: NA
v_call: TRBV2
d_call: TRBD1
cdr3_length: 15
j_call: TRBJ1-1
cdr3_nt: TGTGCCAGCAGTGAATTCGTCTCAGGGGGCACTGAAGCTTTCTTT
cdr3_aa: CASSEFVSGGTEAFF

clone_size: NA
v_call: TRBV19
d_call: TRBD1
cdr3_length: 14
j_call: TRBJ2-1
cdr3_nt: TGTGCCAGTAGTACCCAGGGACAGGGGAATGAGCAGTTCTTC
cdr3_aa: CASSTQGQGNEQFF

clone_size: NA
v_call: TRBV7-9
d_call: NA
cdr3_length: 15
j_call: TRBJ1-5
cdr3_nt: TGTGCCAGCAGCTTAGCCGCAGGGGCCAGCCAGCCCCAGCATTTT
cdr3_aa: CASSLAAGASQPQHF

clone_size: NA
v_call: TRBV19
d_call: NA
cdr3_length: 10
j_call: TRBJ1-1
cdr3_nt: TGTGCCAGTATGAACACTGAAGCTTTCTTT
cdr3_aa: CASMNTEAFF

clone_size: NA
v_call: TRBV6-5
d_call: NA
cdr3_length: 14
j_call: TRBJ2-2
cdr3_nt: TGTGCCAGCAGACCCCCTCCTATCACCGGGGAGCTGTTTTTT
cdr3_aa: CASRPPPITGELFF

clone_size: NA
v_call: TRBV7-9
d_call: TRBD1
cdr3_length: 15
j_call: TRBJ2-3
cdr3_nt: TGTGCCAGCAGCTTACAAGGGGGCGCGGCCGATACGCAGTATTTT
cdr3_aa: CASSLQGGAADTQYF

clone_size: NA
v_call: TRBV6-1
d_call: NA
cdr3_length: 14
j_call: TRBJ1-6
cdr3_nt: TGTGCCAGCAGTGAGGAATGGTACAATTCACCCCTCCACTTT
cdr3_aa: CASSEEWYNSPLHF

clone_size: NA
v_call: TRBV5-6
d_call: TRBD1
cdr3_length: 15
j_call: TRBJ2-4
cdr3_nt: TGTGCCAGCAGCACCCAGACAGGGGCCAAAAACATTCAGTACTTC
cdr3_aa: CASSTQTGAKNIQYF

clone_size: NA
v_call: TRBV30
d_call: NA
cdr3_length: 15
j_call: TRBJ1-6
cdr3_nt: TGTGCCTGGAGTGTGCCAGGGACCGAGCGGTCACCCCTCCACTTT
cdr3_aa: CAWSVPGTERSPLHF

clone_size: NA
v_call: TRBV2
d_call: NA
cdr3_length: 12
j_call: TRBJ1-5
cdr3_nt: TGTGCCAGCAGTGAGAATGGTCAGCCCCAGCATTTT
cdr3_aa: CASSENGQPQHF

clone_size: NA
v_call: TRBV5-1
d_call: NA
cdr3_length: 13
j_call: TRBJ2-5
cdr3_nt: TGCGCCAGCAGCTTTGGGGGCCGGGAGACCCAGTACTTC
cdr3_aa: CASSFGGRETQYF

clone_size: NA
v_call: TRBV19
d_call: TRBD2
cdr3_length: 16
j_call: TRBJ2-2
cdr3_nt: TGTGCCAGTAGTATTCTGAGCGGGGGCTTCACCGGGGAGCTGTTTTTT
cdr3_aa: CASSILSGGFTGELFF

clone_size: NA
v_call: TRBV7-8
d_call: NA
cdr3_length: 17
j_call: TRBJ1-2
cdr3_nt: TGTGCCAGCAGCTCTCTAGGGGTGTCAGCACCTAACTATGGCTACACCTTC
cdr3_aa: CASSSLGVSAPNYGYTF

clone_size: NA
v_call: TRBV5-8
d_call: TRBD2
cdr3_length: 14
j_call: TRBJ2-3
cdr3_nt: TGTGCCAGCAGGTCGGGGGGATTCACAGATACGCAGTATTTT
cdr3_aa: CASRSGGFTDTQYF

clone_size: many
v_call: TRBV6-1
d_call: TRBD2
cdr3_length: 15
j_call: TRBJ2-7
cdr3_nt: TGTGCCAGCACCAGACCCACTAGCGGGGGCGACGAGCAGTACTTC
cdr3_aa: CASTRPTSGGDEQYF

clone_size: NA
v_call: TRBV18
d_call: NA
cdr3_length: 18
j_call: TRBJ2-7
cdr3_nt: TGTGCCAGCTCACTCAGTGCTGCCGCGGGGTACGGGAATAGCGAGCAGTACTTC
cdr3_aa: CASSLSAAAGYGNSEQYF

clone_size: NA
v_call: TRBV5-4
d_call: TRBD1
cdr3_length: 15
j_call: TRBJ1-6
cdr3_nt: TGTGCCAGCAGCTTAGAGCGGCAGGGGGTTTCACCCCTCCACTTT
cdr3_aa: CASSLERQGVSPLHF

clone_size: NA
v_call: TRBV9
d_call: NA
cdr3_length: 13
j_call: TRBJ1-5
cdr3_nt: TGTGCCAGCAGCGTAGAAGCAGATCAGCCCCAGCATTTT
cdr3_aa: CASSVEADQPQHF

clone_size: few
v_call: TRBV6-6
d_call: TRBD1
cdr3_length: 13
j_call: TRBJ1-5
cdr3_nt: TGTGCAGGAAGGGGGCTAAGCAATCAGCCCCAGCATTTT
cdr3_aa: CAGRGLSNQPQHF

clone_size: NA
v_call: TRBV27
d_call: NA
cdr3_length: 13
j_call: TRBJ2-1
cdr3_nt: TGTGCCAGCAGTTTTCCAGGGACCTATGAGCAGTTCTTC
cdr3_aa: CASSFPGTYEQFF

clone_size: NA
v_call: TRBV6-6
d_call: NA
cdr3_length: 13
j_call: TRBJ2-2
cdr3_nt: TGTGCCAGCAGAACGAGAGGTACCGGGGAGCTGTTTTTT
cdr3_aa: CASRTRGTGELFF

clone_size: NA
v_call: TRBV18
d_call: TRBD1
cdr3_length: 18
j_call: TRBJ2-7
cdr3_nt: TGTGCCAGCTCACCACTACAGGGGTTACAGCGTAATCCGGGCGAGCAGTACTTC
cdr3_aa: CASSPLQGLQRNPGEQYF

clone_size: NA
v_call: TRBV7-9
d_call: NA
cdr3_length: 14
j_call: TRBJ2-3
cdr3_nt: TGTGCCAGCAGCTTAGAGGGAATCACAGATACGCAGTATTTT
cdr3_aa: CASSLEGITDTQYF

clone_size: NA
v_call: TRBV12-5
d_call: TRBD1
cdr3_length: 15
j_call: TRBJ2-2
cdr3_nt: TGTGCTAGTGGCCGACAGGGGGCTTTCGCCGGGGAGCTGTTTTTT
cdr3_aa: CASGRQGAFAGELFF

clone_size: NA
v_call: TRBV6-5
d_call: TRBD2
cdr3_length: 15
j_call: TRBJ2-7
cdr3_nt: TGTGCCAGCAGCCGGACTAGCGGGGTCAACTACGAGCAGTACTTC
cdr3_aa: CASSRTSGVNYEQYF

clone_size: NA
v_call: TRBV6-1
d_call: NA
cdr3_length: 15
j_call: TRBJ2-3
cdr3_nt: TGTGCCAGCAGTGAATTAGGACACTCCACAGATACGCAGTATTTT
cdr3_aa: CASSELGHSTDTQYF

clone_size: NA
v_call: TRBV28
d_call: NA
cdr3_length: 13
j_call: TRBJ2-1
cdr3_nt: TGTGCCAGCACCCCCCCCGGGTGGAATGAGCAGTTCTTC
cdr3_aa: CASTPPGWNEQFF

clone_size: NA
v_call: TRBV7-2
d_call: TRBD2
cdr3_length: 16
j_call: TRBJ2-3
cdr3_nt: TGTGCCAGCAGCTCGGACTTAGCGGGCTCGGCAGATACGCAGTATTTT
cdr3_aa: CASSSDLAGSADTQYF

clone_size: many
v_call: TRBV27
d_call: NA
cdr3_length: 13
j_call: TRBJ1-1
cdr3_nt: TGTGCCAGCAGCTTTAGGGAGGGTGATGAAGCTTTCTTT
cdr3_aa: CASSFREGDEAFF

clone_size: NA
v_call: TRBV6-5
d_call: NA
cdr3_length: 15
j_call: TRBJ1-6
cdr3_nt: TGTGCCAGCAGTTACTCGTCACAGCAGAATTCACCCCTCCACTTT
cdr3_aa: CASSYSSQQNSPLHF

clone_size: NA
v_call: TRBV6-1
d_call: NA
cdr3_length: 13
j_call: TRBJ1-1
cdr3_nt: TGTGCCAGCGAGAGGCGGCTGAACACTGAAGCTTTCTTT
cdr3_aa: CASERRLNTEAFF

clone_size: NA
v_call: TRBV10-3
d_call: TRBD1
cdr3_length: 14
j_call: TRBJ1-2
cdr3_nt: TGTGCCATCAGCCTCTCGGACAGGGGGCAGGGCTACACCTTC
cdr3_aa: CAISLSDRGQGYTF

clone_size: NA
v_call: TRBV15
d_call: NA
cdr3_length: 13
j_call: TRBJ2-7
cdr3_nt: TGTGCCACCAGCAGAGACCAGGGGGGGGAGCAGTACTTC
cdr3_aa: CATSRDQGGEQYF

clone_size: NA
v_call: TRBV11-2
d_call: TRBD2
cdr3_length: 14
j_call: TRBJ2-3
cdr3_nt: TGTGCCAGCTCTAGGGCGGGAGGAGGGGATACGCAGTATTTT
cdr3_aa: CASSRAGGGDTQYF

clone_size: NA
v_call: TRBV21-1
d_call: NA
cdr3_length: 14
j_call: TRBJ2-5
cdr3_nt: TGTGCCAGCAGCAAAGACGGTCTCCAAGAGACCCAGTACTTC
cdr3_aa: CASSKDGLQETQYF

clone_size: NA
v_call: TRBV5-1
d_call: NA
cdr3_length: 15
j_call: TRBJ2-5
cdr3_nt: TGCGCCAGCAGCTTGGGGGCCCAAATAGCGGAGACCCAGTACTTC
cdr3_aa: CASSLGAQIAETQYF

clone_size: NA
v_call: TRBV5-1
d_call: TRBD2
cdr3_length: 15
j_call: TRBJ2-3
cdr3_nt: TGCGCCAGCAGCTCTAGCGGGGGGCCGACAGATACGCAGTATTTT
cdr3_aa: CASSSSGGPTDTQYF

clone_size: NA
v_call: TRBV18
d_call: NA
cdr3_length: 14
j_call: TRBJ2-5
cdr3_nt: TGTGCCAGCTCACCACCTAGCGGCCAAGAGACCCAGTACTTC
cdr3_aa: CASSPPSGQETQYF

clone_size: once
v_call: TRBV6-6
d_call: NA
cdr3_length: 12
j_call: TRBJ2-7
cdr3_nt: TGTGCCAGCAGCCCAGGGTACTACGAGCAGTACTTC
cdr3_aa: CASSPGYYEQYF

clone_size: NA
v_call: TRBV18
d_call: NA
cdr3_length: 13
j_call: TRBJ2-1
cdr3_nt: TGTGCCAGCTCACCCAGGGGAGGGACTGAGCAGTTCTTC
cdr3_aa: CASSPRGGTEQFF

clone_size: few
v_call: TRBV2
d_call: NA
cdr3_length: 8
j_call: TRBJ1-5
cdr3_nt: TGTGCCAGGCAAACCCAGCATTTT
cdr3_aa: CARQTQHF

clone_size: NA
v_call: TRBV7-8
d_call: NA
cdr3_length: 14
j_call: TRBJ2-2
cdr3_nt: TGTGCCAGCAGCTCCACGACTAGCACCGGGGAGCTGTTTTTT
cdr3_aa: CASSSTTSTGELFF

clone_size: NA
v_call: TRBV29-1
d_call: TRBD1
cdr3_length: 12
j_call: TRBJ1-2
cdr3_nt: TGCAGCGTTGAAGGACAGGGTAATGGCTACACCTTC
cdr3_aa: CSVEGQGNGYTF

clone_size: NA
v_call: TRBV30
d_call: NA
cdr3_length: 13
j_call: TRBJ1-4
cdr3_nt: TGTGCCTGGAGAGAGTTCCTTAATGAAAAACTGTTTTTT
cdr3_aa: CAWREFLNEKLFF

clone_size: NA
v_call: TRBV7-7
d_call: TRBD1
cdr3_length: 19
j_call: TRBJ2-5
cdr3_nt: TGTGCTAGCAGCCCAGCCGCCGGGACAGGGGGCGCTCGGAGAGAGACCCAGTACTTC
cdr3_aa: CASSPAAGTGGARRETQYF

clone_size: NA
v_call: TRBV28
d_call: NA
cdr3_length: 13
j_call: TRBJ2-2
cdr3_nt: TGTGCCACCGGGGACCGTTACACCGGGGAGCTGTTTTTT
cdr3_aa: CATGDRYTGELFF

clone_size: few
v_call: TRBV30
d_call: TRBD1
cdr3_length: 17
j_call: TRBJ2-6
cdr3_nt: TGTGCCTGGAGTAAAGGGACAGGGAAGCCTGGGGCCAACGTCCTGACTTTC
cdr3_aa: CAWSKGTGKPGANVLTF

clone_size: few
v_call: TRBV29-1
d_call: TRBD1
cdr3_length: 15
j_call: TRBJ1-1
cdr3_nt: TGCAGCGCCACGGGTGGGACAGTAATACCCACTGAAGCTTTCTTT
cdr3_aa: CSATGGTVIPTEAFF